The clone carrying this T cell receptor beta chain has just a few counts. The antigen is undetermined. This sample is drawn from a study of identical twins' blood T cells. The study's findings and limits: Each donor's most abundant TCRbeta clonotypes shared more CDR3 sequences with her twin than unrelated donors.

Looked up from germline, CDR1 is SNHLY and CDR2 is FYNNEI. CDR3 length: 12 residues. The V gene lost 6 bases and the J gene lost 9 bases, with 12 bases spanning the gap. TCRdb ran MiXCR on the 5' RACE reads and lists one entry per CDR3 protein. The data show hundreds of thousands of distinct CDR3 sequences, about 28% seen once. The sequence was collected from a woman aged 18-55 years in good health. The sequenced sample was PBMCs. The V call is TRBV2, the J call TRBJ2-1; D possibly corresponds to TRBD2 (5 bases). CDR3 amino acids: CASSPDSLEQFF. The CDR3 bases are TGTGCCAGCAGCCCGGACTCCCTTGAGCAGTTCTTC.